This T cell receptor beta chain was sequenced during a study of T cell responses to AZD1222 COVID-19 vaccine. Overall study findings and caveats: Spike-specific TCR breadth and depth rose after two AZD1222 doses. Recipients of AZD1222 seropositive at baseline numbered only 6 or 7.

The J segment lost 0 bases and the V segment lost 6 bases, leaving 2 bases of the junction unmatched. Germline assignment: CDR1 MNHEY and CDR2 SVGAGI. The CDR3 runs to 15 residues. Clones were read by immunoSEQ multiplex PCR, and TCRdb kept only the in-frame ones, dropping some. Of over 85,000 clones listed, roughly 86% were seen once; the top ten hold 15% to 20%. To note about this clone: Its antigen is not identified.

Second-dose schedules of about 4 or about 12 weeks were combined. The chain combines TRBV6-5 with TRBJ2-6; 7 bases are a match to TRBD1. This sample comprised peripheral blood, obtained 28 days after the second AZD1222 dose. The receptor's source is an adult who received the AZD1222 COVID-19 vaccine. The CDR3 sequence: CASRAGGSGANVLTF. CDR3 bases: TGTGCCAGCAGAGCAGGGGGCTCTGGGGCCAACGTCCTGACTTTC.